This T cell receptor beta chain was observed in a study of blood T cell repertoires in COVID-19. Study-level information: The samples span acute and convalescent COVID-19 from the United States, Italy and Spain.

The protocol was immunoSEQ multiplex PCR, while the TCRdb copy is restricted to in-frame clones and leaves out a portion. Among roughly 250,000 clones listed, about 90% were seen once. The sample consisted of peripheral blood. This TCR came from a woman in her forties with acute or convalescent COVID-19.

Here the CDR3 reads CASPLSYEQYV. CDR3 DNA sequence: TGTGCCAGCCCTTTGAGCTACGAGCAGTACGTC. This chain connects TRBV6-4 to TRBJ2-7; D gene ambiguous. The germline V gene has CDR1 MRHNA and CDR2 SNTAGT. This CDR3 spans 11 amino acids. V was clipped by 8 bases and J by 3 bases, with 8 bases between them.